The present entry profiles one T cell receptor (beta chain) with its context. Its antigen remains unidentified. The record originates from a study of blood T cells in healthy people across ages. Study-wide results and caveats: Age showed a roughly linear inverse relationship with TCR beta diversity per million T cells. Both naive CD4+ cell counts and diversity were greater in long-lived donors than in aged donors.

There were healthy Caucasian individuals from Russia, aged about 6 to 100, serving as donors. Then a second PCR, running about 6 to 12 cycles, was carried out with a sample-barcoded 5' primer and a J-beta primer mix. From each sample, at least 2.5 million paired-end reads containing CDR3 were obtained. TCRdb called the 5' RACE reads again in MiXCR, with one record for every CDR3 protein. The data contain around 1,000,000 distinct CDR3 sequences, around two fifths of them singletons. This CDR3 spans 18 amino acids. The V segment lost 1 base and the J segment 0 bases; nucleotides outside the gene matches: 2. Germline CDR1 and CDR2: SGHTA and FQGTGA.

This TCR came from a man aged 18 to 30 in good health. Sequencing input: blood. The J gene is TRBJ2-2, the V gene TRBV7-3, with 13 bases aligning to TRBD2. CDR3 nucleotide sequence: TGTGCCAGCAGCTTAAGGACTAGCGGGGGAACGAACACCGGGGAGCTGTTTTTT. Its protein is CASSLRTSGGTNTGELFF.